These T cell receptor beta chains were read from a single sample in a study of type 1 and type 2 diabetes patients. One entry per CDR3 protein results from TCRdb running MiXCR on the multiplex PCR reads. The sample carries 270,000 or so distinct CDR3 sequences, approximately 50% recorded once. The sample was peripheral blood mononuclear cells (PBMCs). The receptors derive from a man aged 18 to 30 with type 2 diabetes. CDR3s leave out the opening cysteine and the closing phenylalanine or tryptophan.

v_gene	j_gene	CDR3aa
TRBV28	TRBJ2-7	ASRSQGAYEQY
TRBV6-1	TRBJ2-2	ASSELTRGGELF
TRBV28	TRBJ1-4	ASSPSTRAGEKLF
TRBV20-1	TRBJ2-7	SVNTGQAGYYEQY
TRBV9	TRBJ1-1	ASSHTGGGFEAF
TRBV5-4	TRBJ1-6	ASSLLTGANSPLH
TRBV11-2	TRBJ1-4	ASSFWGGEKPF
TRBV2	TRBJ2-1	ASRARTVNSYNEQF
TRBV5-1	TRBJ1-4	ASSLGSGVRNELF
TRBV10-3	TRBJ2-7	AISSDRTASEQY
TRBV25-1	TRBJ2-7	ASSPSGPNTYEQY
TRBV7-2	TRBJ1-2	ASSLGRADYGYT
TRBV7-8	TRBJ1-2	ASSLNHFYGYT
TRBV4-3	TRBJ2-2	ASSRAGQVPTGELF
TRBV7-3	TRBJ2-7	ASSRQGGINEQY
TRBV6-2/TRBV6-3	TRBJ2-5	ASIFDQGRRETQY
TRBV27	TRBJ1-1	ASSIAGRVNTEAF
TRBV6-2/TRBV6-3	TRBJ2-6	ASSYISPSGANVLT
TRBV10-3	TRBJ2-3	AIRPASREDTQY
TRBV7-3	TRBJ2-2	ASSLDGAAGELF
TRBV10-2	TRBJ1-5	ASSHNRGNQPQH
TRBV15	TRBJ2-7	ATSREVRGGQY
TRBV12-3/TRBV12-4	TRBJ1-6	ASSSAGTPSSPLH
TRBV2	TRBJ2-1	ASRKSGATYNEQF
TRBV7-6	TRBJ1-6	ASSSRQGGSPLH
TRBV2	TRBJ2-7	ASSALTSPTYEQY
TRBV19	TRBJ2-5	ASSSGWETQY
TRBV20-1	TRBJ2-2	SARDTGLDYGGELF
TRBV20-1	TRBJ2-7	SAKTSGVFYEQY
TRBV11-1	TRBJ1-1	ASSLTQANEAF
TRBV10-2	TRBJ1-5	ASSPSNANQPQH
TRBV10-3	TRBJ1-6	ASSAQDRGKNSPLH
TRBV19	TRBJ2-7	ASSWGPDTTYEQY
TRBV2	TRBJ2-5	ASRERTTEETQY
TRBV25-1	TRBJ2-5	ASSESVRKVTQY
TRBV4-1	TRBJ1-5	ASSHTGFNQPQH
TRBV7-3	TRBJ1-1	ASSEPRTNTEAF
TRBV20-1	TRBJ2-6	SARDRSVTGANVLT
TRBV10-2	TRBJ1-4	ASSGTGNEKLF
TRBV20-1	TRBJ1-1	SARSVMNTEAF
TRBV7-8	TRBJ2-5	ATTRGLETQY